The rows below give T cell receptor beta chains drawn from one sample of a study of blood T cell repertoires in COVID-19. Data came from immunoSEQ multiplex PCR; TCRdb stores just in-frame clones and leaves some out. The sample has some 100,000 clones, 80% to 90% seen once. Sequences were obtained from peripheral blood. The receptors originated from a woman in her sixties or seventies with acute or convalescent COVID-19. Each CDR3 is given with its conserved first and last residue. A D gene is named only where the DNA matches it firmly.

d_gene	v_gene	j_gene	CDR3aa
NA	TRBV28	TRBJ1-4	CASSFREVGFEKLFF
TRBD1	TRBV28	TRBJ2-1	CASSYSRDRPYNEQFF
TRBD2	TRBV6-2/TRBV6-3	TRBJ2-3	CASSYRLAGARGDTQYF
TRBD2	TRBV5-1	TRBJ2-1	CASSRTSGTNEQFF
TRBD1	TRBV5-4	TRBJ2-1	CASSFLGQGSNEQFF
NA	TRBV5-8	TRBJ2-7	CASSFGSGEDEQYF
NA	TRBV9	TRBJ2-5	CASNVGGPAETQYF
TRBD2	TRBV5-1	TRBJ2-1	CASRRLAGPTLGYNEQFF
NA	TRBV4-1	TRBJ1-1	CASSLYGTEAFF
NA	TRBV9	TRBJ2-2	CASSQRQLAGELFF
TRBD2	TRBV5-5	TRBJ2-5	CASSLALAGPHQETQYF
TRBD1	TRBV7-9	TRBJ2-7	CASRQTGDSYEQYF
NA	TRBV29-1	TRBJ1-2	CSVEGRTGYTF
NA	TRBV6-4	TRBJ1-1	CASSVGENTEAFF
TRBD1	TRBV24-1	TRBJ1-2	CATSAGEGQGGYTF
TRBD2	TRBV29-1	TRBJ2-1	CGGTMYNEQFF